A selection of T cell receptor beta chains follows, all from one sample in a study of blood T cell repertoires in COVID-19. The method was immunoSEQ multiplex PCR; TCRdb's version includes in-frame clones alone and lacks a portion of them. The repertoire holds about 230,000 clones, with 85% as singletons. Sequencing was done on a sample of peripheral blood. The receptors were sampled from a man aged 50 to 59 with COVID-19, enrolled during active disease. Each CDR3 is given with its conserved first and last residue. The order of the fields is V gene, D gene, CDR3 length, J gene, clone size, CDR3 protein, CDR3 DNA. The D gene is left open where the match is weak. Rows give clone size only sometimes, using once, few, many, or a class for an expanded clone.

TRBV6-5	NA	15	TRBJ2-7	NA	CASSYSQALLYEQYF	TGTGCCAGCAGTTACTCGCAGGCCCTCCTCTACGAGCAGTACTTC
TRBV7-8	NA	16	TRBJ1-5	NA	CASSFMSVNSNQPQHF	TGTGCCAGCAGCTTCATGAGTGTCAATAGCAATCAGCCCCAGCATTTT
TRBV9	NA	15	TRBJ1-2	NA	CASSVGQSDNYGYTF	TGTGCCAGCAGCGTAGGACAGTCAGATAACTATGGCTATACCTTC
TRBV27	TRBD1	15	TRBJ2-5	NA	CASSRRRQGEETQYF	TGTGCCAGCAGTCGCCGTCGACAGGGAGAAGAGACCCAGTACTTC
TRBV5-1	NA	15	TRBJ2-1	NA	CASSLGRGLYNEQFF	TGCGCCAGCAGCTTGGGGCGGGGTCTCTACAATGAGCAGTTCTTC
TRBV5-4	NA	14	TRBJ1-2	NA	CASSLRGGRYGYTF	TGTGCCAGCAGCTTGAGGGGGGGCCGGTATGGCTACACCTTC
TRBV7-9	NA	15	TRBJ1-1	NA	CASSKSQGRKTEAFF	TGTGCCAGCTCCAAGTCCCAGGGTAGGAAAACTGAAGCTTTCTTT
TRBV19	TRBD1	15	TRBJ1-1	NA	CASSILGQGATEAFF	TGTGCCAGTAGTATACTGGGACAGGGGGCCACTGAAGCTTTCTTT
TRBV5-4	NA	15	TRBJ1-4	once	CASSSGPGGNEKLFF	TGTGCCAGCAGCTCGGGCCCTGGGGGGAATGAAAAACTGTTTTTT
TRBV2	TRBD1	16	TRBJ1-3	NA	CASSEGPTGVGNTIYF	TGTGCCAGCAGTGAAGGCCCCACAGGGGTCGGAAACACCATATATTTT
TRBV2	TRBD1	16	TRBJ2-7	NA	CASSGPDRGTSYEQYF	TGTGCCAGCAGTGGCCCGGACAGGGGGACTTCGTACGAGCAGTACTTC
TRBV27	NA	16	TRBJ1-6	few	CASRADRWAYNSPLHF	TGTGCCAGCAGGGCGGATCGGTGGGCCTATAATTCACCCCTCCACTTT
TRBV7-3	TRBD2	16	TRBJ2-1	NA	CASSALTGLAGGEQFF	TGTGCCAGCAGCGCTCTTACGGGACTAGCGGGTGGTGAGCAGTTCTTC
TRBV7-9	NA	11	TRBJ2-3	once	CASSDIDTQYF	TGTGCCAGCAGCGACATTGATACGCAGTATTTT
TRBV28	TRBD1	14	TRBJ1-1	NA	CASTGGGLGTEAFF	TGTGCCAGCACAGGGGGCGGCCTGGGCACTGAAGCTTTCTTT
TRBV7-3	TRBD1	15	TRBJ2-1	NA	CASSLNRGPNNEQFF	TGTGCCAGCAGCTTAAACAGGGGCCCTAACAATGAGCAGTTCTTC
TRBV12-5	TRBD1	14	TRBJ1-1	NA	CASGLTGGWTEAFF	TGTGCTAGTGGTTTGACAGGGGGCTGGACTGAAGCTTTCTTT
TRBV6-6	TRBD1	15	TRBJ1-2	once	CASSLTTGGDYGYTF	TGTGCCAGCAGCCTCACCACAGGGGGAGACTATGGCTACACCTTC